This T cell receptor beta chain originates from a study of cytomegalovirus exposure and HLA in healthy donors. Study context: An analysis done earlier identified about 120 million unique TCR beta sequences from about 179 million T cells.

Vbeta (60) and Jbeta (13) primers were used in the PCR. Assay used: immunoSEQ multiplex PCR; TCRdb lists only in-frame clones, some missing. The sample records about 300,000 clones, 86% being singletons. This CDR3 is 15 amino acids long. Germline V CDR1 and CDR2: SQVTM, ANQGSEA. This clone has only one observation. The antigen is not known. Study-wide results and caveats: Among TCR beta chains of equal frequency, HLA-associated ones were more clonally expanded in a later analysis. Reports state that TCR beta sequences accurately predicted most subjects' HLA-A and HLA-B alleles.

The sequenced material came from PBMCs. This chain uses TRBV29-1 with TRBJ2-5; 10 nucleotides align to TRBD1. The J call may be wrong; the DNA end is better matched by TRBJ2-7. The receptor comes from a man in his forties in good health and CMV-seropositive. CDR3 DNA: TGCAGCGTTGACGCCCCGGGACAGGGGCACTACGAGCAGTACTTC. It is translated as CSVDAPGQGHYEQYF.